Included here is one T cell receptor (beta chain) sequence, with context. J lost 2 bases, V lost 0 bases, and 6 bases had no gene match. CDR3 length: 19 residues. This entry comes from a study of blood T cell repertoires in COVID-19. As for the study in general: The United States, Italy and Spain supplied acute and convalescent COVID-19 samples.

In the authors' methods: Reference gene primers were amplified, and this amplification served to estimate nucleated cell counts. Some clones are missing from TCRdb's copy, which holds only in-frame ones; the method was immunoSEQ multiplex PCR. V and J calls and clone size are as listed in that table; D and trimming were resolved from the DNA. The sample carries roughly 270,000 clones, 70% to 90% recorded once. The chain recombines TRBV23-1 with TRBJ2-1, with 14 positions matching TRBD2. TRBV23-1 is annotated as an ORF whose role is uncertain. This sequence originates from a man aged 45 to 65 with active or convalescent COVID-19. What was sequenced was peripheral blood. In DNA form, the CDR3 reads TGCGCCAGCAGTCAATCCGGGACTAGCGGGAGTTTAACCTACAATGAGCAGTTCTTC. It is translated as CASSQSGTSGSLTYNEQFF.